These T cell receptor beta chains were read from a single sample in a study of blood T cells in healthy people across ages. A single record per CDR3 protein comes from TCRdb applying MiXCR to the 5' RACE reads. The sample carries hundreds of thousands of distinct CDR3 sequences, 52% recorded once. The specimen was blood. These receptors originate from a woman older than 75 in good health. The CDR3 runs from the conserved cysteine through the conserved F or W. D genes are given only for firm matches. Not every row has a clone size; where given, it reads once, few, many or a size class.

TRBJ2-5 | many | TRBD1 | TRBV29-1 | CSVGQGIGETQYF | TGCAGCGTAGGACAGGGGATTGGCGAGACCCAGTACTTC
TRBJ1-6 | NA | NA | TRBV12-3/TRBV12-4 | CASSPRTDNSPLHF | TGTGCCAGCAGTCCGCGGACGGATAATTCACCCCTCCACTTT
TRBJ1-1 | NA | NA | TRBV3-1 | CASSQDWGANTEAFF | TGTGCCAGCAGCCAAGATTGGGGGGCGAACACTGAAGCTTTCTTT
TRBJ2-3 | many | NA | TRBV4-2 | CASSQDSPFTTQYF | TGTGCCAGCAGCCAAGATTCCCCCTTCACTACGCAGTATTTT
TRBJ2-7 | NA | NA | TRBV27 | CASSPLGGDEQYF | TGTGCCAGCAGTCCCTTGGGGGGCGACGAGCAGTACTTC
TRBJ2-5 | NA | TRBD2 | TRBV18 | CASSPSSGGSHNEQYF | TGTGCCAGCTCACCTTCTTCGGGGGGTAGTCACAATGAGCAGTACTTC
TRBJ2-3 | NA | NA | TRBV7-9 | CASSPEGEPDTQYF | TGTGCCAGCAGCCCAGAGGGGGAACCAGATACGCAGTATTTT
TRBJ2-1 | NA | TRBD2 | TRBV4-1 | CASRDFTGTSGNEQFF | TGCGCCAGCAGAGACTTTACCGGGACTAGCGGCAATGAGCAGTTCTTC
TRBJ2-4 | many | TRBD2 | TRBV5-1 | CASSRGLAVAKNIQYF | TGCGCCAGCAGCCGGGGACTAGCGGTAGCCAAAAACATTCAGTACTTC
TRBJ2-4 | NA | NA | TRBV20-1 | CSVEGGGDKNIQYF | TGCAGTGTAGAAGGGGGCGGGGACAAAAACATACAGTACTTC
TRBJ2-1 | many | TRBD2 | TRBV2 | CASTKGRVPTYNEQFF | TGTGCCAGCACTAAAGGGAGGGTCCCTACGTACAATGAGCAGTTCTTC
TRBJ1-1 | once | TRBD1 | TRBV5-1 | CASRRTGDMNTEAFF | TGCGCCAGCAGGAGGACAGGGGACATGAACACTGAAGCTTTCTTT
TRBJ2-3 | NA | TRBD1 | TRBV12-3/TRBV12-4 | CASWGQGTDTQYF | TGTGCCAGCTGGGGACAGGGAACAGATACGCAGTATTTT
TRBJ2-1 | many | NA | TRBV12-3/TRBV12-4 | CASMGDSYNEQFF | TGTGCCAGCATGGGGGATTCCTACAATGAGCAGTTCTTC
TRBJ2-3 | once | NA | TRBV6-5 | CASSYSLVPWGGAADTQYF | TGTGCCAGCAGTTACTCGCTCGTACCGTGGGGGGGGGCCGCAGATACGCAGTATTTT
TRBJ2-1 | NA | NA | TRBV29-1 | CSVEPLRVLDEQFF | TGCAGCGTTGAGCCCCTACGGGTTTTGGATGAGCAGTTCTTC
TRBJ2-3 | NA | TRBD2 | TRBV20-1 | CSAGELAGILTTDTQYF | TGCAGTGCTGGAGAGTTAGCGGGGATACTAACCACAGATACGCAGTATTTT
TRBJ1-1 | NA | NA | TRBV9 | CASKVGGIMNTEAFF | TGTGCCAGCAAGGTCGGGGGAATCATGAACACTGAAGCTTTCTTT
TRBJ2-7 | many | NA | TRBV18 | CASSPGQNYEQYF | TGTGCCAGCTCACCCGGACAAAACTACGAGCAGTACTTC
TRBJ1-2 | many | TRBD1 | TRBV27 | CASSLSRGRDYGYTF | TGTGCCAGCAGTTTATCAAGGGGGCGCGACTATGGCTACACCTTC
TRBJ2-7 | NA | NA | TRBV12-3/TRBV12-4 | CASSFFPSYNEQYF | TGTGCCAGCAGTTTTTTCCCATCCTACAATGAGCAGTACTTC
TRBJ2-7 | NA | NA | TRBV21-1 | CASSKNREGLRETRYF | TGTGCCAGCAGCAAGAACCGGGAGGGCCTTAGGGAGACCCGGTACTTC
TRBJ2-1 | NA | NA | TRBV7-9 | CVSSLEGWDEQFF | TGTGTCAGCAGCTTAGAGGGGTGGGATGAGCAGTTCTTC
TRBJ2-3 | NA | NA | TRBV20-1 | CSAKGTAYTQYF | TGCAGTGCTAAAGGGACTGCCTATACGCAGTATTTT